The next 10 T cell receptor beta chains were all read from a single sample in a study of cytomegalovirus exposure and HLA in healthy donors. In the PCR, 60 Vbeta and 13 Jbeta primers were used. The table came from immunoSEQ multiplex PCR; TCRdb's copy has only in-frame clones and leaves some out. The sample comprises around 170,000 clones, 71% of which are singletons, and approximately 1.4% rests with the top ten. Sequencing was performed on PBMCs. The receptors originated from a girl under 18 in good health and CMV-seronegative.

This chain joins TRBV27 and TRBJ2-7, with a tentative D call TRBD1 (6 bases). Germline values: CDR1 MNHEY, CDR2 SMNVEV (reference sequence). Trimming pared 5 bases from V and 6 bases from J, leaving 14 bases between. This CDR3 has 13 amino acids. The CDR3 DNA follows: TGTGCCAGCAGTGGGGCTACAGGGAGCGAGCAGTACTTC. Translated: CASSGATGSEQYF.

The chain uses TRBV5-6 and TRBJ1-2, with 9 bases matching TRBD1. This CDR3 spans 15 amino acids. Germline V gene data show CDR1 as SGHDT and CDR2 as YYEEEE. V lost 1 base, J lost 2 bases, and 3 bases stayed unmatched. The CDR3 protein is CASSLPGQGNYGYTF. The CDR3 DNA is TGTGCCAGCAGCTTGCCGGGACAGGGAAACTATGGCTACACCTTC.

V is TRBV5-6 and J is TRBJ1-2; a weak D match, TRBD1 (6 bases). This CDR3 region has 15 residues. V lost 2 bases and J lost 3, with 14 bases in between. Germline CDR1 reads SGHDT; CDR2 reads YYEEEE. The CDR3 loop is CASSFRGGGDYGYTF. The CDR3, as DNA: TGTGCCAGCAGCTTTAGAGGGGGAGGGGACTATGGCTACACCTTC.

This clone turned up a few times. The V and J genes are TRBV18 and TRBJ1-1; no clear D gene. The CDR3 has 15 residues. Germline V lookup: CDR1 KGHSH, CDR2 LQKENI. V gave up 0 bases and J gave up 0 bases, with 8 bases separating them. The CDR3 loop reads CASSPPPGMNTEAFF. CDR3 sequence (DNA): TGTGCCAGCTCACCACCCCCCGGGATGAACACTGAAGCTTTCTTT.

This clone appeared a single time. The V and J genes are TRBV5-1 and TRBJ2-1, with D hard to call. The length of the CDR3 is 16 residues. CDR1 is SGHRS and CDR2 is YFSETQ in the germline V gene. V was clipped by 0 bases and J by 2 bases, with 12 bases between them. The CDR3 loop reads CASSLAINRAYNEQFF. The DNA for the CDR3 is TGCGCCAGCAGCTTGGCCATTAACCGGGCCTACAATGAGCAGTTCTTC.

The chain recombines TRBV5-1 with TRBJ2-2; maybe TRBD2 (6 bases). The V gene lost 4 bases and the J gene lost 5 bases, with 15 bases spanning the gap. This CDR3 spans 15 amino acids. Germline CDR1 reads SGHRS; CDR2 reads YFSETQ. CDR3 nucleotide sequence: TGCGCCAGCAGCGCCGGGAACGGGGGAACCGGGGAGCTGTTTTTT. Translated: CASSAGNGGTGELFF.

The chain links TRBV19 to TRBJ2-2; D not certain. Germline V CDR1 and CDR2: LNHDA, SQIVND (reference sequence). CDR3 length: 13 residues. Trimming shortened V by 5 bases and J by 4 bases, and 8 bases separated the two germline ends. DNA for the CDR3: TGTGCCAGTAGTTCCTCTATCACCGGGGAGCTGTTTTTT. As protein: CASSSSITGELFF. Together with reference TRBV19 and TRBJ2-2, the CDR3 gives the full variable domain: DGGITQSPKYLFRKEGQNVTLSCEQNLNHDAMYWYRQDPGQGLRLIYYSQIVNDFQKGDIAEGYSVSREKKESFPLTVTSAQKNPTAFYLCASSSSITGELFFGEGSRLTVL.

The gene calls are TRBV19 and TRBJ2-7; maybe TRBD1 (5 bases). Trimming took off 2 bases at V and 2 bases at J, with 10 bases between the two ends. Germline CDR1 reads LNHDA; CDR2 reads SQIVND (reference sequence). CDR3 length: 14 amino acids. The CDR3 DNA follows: TGTGCCAGTAGTATAAGACAGTTTCCCTACGAGCAGTACTTC. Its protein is CASSIRQFPYEQYF.

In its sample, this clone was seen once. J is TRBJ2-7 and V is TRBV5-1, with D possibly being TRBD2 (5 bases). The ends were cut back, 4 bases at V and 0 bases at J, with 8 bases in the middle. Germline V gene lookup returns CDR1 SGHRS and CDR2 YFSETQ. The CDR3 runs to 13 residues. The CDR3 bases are TGCGCCAGCAGCGCCGGGAACTCCTACGAGCAGTACTTC. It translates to CASSAGNSYEQYF.

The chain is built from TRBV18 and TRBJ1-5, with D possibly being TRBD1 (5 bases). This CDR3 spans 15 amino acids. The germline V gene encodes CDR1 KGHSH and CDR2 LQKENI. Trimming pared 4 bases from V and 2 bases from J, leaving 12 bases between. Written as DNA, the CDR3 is TGTGCCAGCTCACTACAGGATCTCGGCAATCAGCCCCAGCATTTT. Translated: CASSLQDLGNQPQHF.